A single sample gave rise to the 18 T cell receptor beta chains below, sequenced in a study of blood T cell repertoires in COVID-19. Some clones are missing from TCRdb's copy, which holds only in-frame ones; the method was immunoSEQ multiplex PCR. The table has approximately 240,000 clones, approximately 86% seen once. Sequenced material: peripheral blood. The receptors shown here come from a woman in her 30s with COVID-19, enrolled during active disease.

The J gene is TRBJ1-1, the V gene TRBV12-5; the D is unclear. Germline values: CDR1 LGHNT, CDR2 FRNRAP. V lost 6 bases and J 5 bases, leaving 10 bases between the germline ends. The CDR3 is made up of 12 amino acids. This CDR3 reads CASGSAVTEAFF. The DNA for the CDR3 is TGTGCTAGTGGGTCGGCGGTGACTGAAGCTTTCTTT. Complete variable domain (other parts from reference TRBV12-5 and TRBJ1-1): DARVTQTPRHKVTEMGQEVTMRCQPILGHNTVFWYRQTMMQGLELLAYFRNRAPLDDSGMPKDRFSAEMPDATLATLKIQPSEPRDSAVYFCASGSAVTEAFFGQGTRLTVV.

CDR3 sequence reads: CASSPEGAGAPYNEQFF. CDR3 nucleotides: TGTGCCAGCTCACCAGAAGGAGCGGGAGCCCCCTACAATGAGCAGTTCTTC. The chain recombines TRBV18 with TRBJ2-1, with 8 nucleotides matching TRBD2. J was trimmed by 2 bases and V by 2 bases; bases with no gene match: 8. The CDR3 runs to 17 residues. The germline V gene encodes CDR1 KGHSH and CDR2 LQKENI.

The J gene is TRBJ1-1, the V gene TRBV18; D may be TRBD1 (5 bases). The CDR3 loop spans 12 amino acids. CDR1 and CDR2 from the germline V gene are KGHSH and LQKENI. V was cut by 2 bases and J by 4 bases, with 5 bases left in between. The CDR3 bases are TGTGCCAGCTCACCAGGGGCCACTGAAGCTTTCTTT. Encoded protein: CASSPGATEAFF.

This clone was detected only once. The genes are TRBV6-5 and TRBJ2-1, with 9 bases that match TRBD1. Germline V gene sequence: CDR1 MNHEY, CDR2 SVGAGI. Trimming at V came to 5 bases and at J to 7 bases, leaving 9 bases not matched to a gene. This CDR3 contains 15 residues. CDR3 sequence reads: CASSKDRGSKNEQFF. CDR3 coding DNA: TGTGCCAGCAGTAAGGACAGGGGCTCGAAGAATGAGCAGTTCTTC.

This chain joins TRBV7-2 and TRBJ2-5; a possible D gene is TRBD1 (5 bases). Germline values: CDR1 SGHTA, CDR2 FQGNSA. V was cut by 5 bases and J by 5 bases, with 18 bases left in between. This CDR3 spans 15 amino acids. As DNA, the CDR3 is TGTGCCAGCAGCCAGGATGGCAGGGTCGAGGAGACCCAGTACTTC. It specifies CASSQDGRVEETQYF.

Only a few counts were recorded for this clone. The chain employs TRBV14 and TRBJ1-2, with TRBD1 matching 7 bases. The V gene end was trimmed by 6 bases and the J gene end by 6 bases; junction bases not matched to a gene: 7. The CDR3 has 13 residues. The germline V gene has CDR1 SGHDN and CDR2 FVKESK. The CDR3 sequence: CASRRQGVDGYTF. The CDR3 bases are TGTGCCAGCAGACGACAGGGTGTCGATGGCTACACCTTC.

The sample holds one count of this clone. V and J are TRBV4-3 and TRBJ1-1; 7 nucleotides match TRBD1. V gave up 4 bases and J gave up 3 bases; unmatched junction bases: 8. The CDR3 has 15 amino acids. CDR1 and CDR2 (germline): LGHNA, YSLEER. This chain's CDR3 is CASSRLTGSDTEAFF. The CDR3 DNA reads as TGCGCCAGCAGCCGGCTGACAGGGTCGGACACTGAAGCTTTCTTT.

The V and J genes are TRBV18 and TRBJ2-1, with TRBD2 identical over 11 bases. Germline values: CDR1 KGHSH, CDR2 LQKENI. V gave up 6 bases and J gave up 4 bases; unmatched junction bases: 8. The CDR3 is 16 amino acids. As DNA, the CDR3 is TGTGCCAGCTCTCCAAGTACTAGCGGGGGATACAATGAGCAGTTCTTC. Translation: CASSPSTSGGYNEQFF.

The sample holds one count of this clone. The chain employs TRBV6-2 or TRBV6-3 and TRBJ2-1; 7 nucleotides match TRBD2. With V trimmed by 1 base and J by 2 bases, 5 bases remained unmatched. The germline V gene encodes CDR1 MNHEY and CDR2 SVGEGT. The CDR3 is made up of 16 amino acids. CDR3 sequence reads: CASSYFGGNPYNEQFF. CDR3 nucleotides: TGTGCCAGCAGTTACTTCGGGGGGAACCCCTACAATGAGCAGTTCTTC.

The rearrangement joins TRBV3-1 (or the pseudogene TRBV3-2) to TRBJ2-1, with a weak D call TRBD1 (6 bases). The CDR3 runs 16 residues. The germline V and J ends were trimmed by 0 bases and 5 bases, with 14 bases remaining between them. CDR1 and CDR2 (germline): LGHDT, YNNKEL (reference sequence). The CDR3 DNA reads TGTGCCAGCAGCCAAGATTTGGGGGCCACCGACAATGAGCAGTTCTTC. The encoded protein is CASSQDLGATDNEQFF.

The sample holds a few counts of this clone. For the CDR3, the DNA is TGTGCCAGTAGCCCGTTTGCGGGACCTGAGTCGAGGGTGGCCAAAAACATTCAGTACTTC. Its translation is CASSPFAGPESRVAKNIQYF. This sequence joins TRBV19 and TRBJ2-4; tentative D call: TRBD2 (6 bases). The germline gives CDR1 LNHDA, CDR2 SQIVND (reference sequence). V lost 6 bases, J lost 1 base, and 28 bases lay in between. The CDR3 covers 20 residues.

This clone was recorded once. The V and J genes are TRBV21-1 and TRBJ2-5; TRBD1, the table's D call, was not compared with the DNA. TRBV21-1 is given as a pseudogene. The CDR3 is 16 amino acids. CDR3 residues: CASRAADRACQETQYF. The CDR3 DNA follows: TGTGCCAGCAGGGCAGCGGACAGGGCCTGCCAAGAGACCCAGTACTTC.

V gene TRBV19 combines with J gene TRBJ2-5; possible D gene TRBD2, 5 bases. Germline CDR1 and CDR2: LNHDA and SQIVND (reference sequence). Trimming pared 5 bases from V and 6 bases from J, leaving 22 bases between. There are 16 residues in the CDR3. The CDR3 here is CASSFWRGQEVKTQYF. CDR3 nucleotide sequence: TGTGCCAGTAGTTTTTGGCGAGGCCAGGAGGTAAAGACCCAGTACTTC.

The chain couples TRBV7-3 to TRBJ2-1; D may be TRBD1 (6 bases). Trimming took off 2 bases at V and 6 bases at J, with 17 bases between the two ends. The CDR3 has 16 residues. Per germline, CDR1 SGHTA and CDR2 FQGTGA. CDR3 bases: TGTGCCAGCAGCTTAGTAGGGGGAGATGGCCGCAATGAGCAGTTCTTC. Protein product: CASSLVGGDGRNEQFF.

J is TRBJ2-3 and V is TRBV30; TRBD2 matches 8 bases. CDR3 length: 16 amino acids. Per the germline V gene, CDR1 is GTSNPN and CDR2 is SVGIG (reference sequence). The V and J ends lost 4 bases and 6 bases, in that order; junction bases with no gene match: 15. The CDR3 here is CAWTPIGAGVPDTQYF. The CDR3 DNA reads TGTGCCTGGACCCCCATTGGAGCGGGAGTCCCGGATACGCAGTATTTT.

The J gene is TRBJ2-5, the V gene TRBV28, with 8 positions matching TRBD2. Trimming took 5 bases from V and 2 from J; bases not matched to a gene: 7. Germline V gene data show CDR1 as MDHEN and CDR2 as SYDVKM. The CDR3 spans 15 residues. This CDR3 is CASSVVAGSQETQYF. The CDR3, as DNA: TGTGCCAGCAGTGTGGTAGCGGGGTCTCAAGAGACCCAGTACTTC. Full variable domain (outside the CDR3, taken from reference TRBV28 and TRBJ2-5): DVKVTQSSRYLVKRTGEKVFLECVQDMDHENMFWYRQDPGLGLRLIYFSYDVKMKEKGDIPEGYSVSREKKERFSLILESASTNQTSMYLCASSVVAGSQETQYFGPGTRLLVL.

The J gene is TRBJ2-5, the V gene TRBV5-6; 9 bases map to TRBD1. The germline CDR1 and CDR2 sequences are SGHDT and YYEEEE. Unmatched junction bases numbered 6, after V lost 2 bases and J lost 1 base. The CDR3 runs 16 residues. This CDR3 is CASSLQGAGTQETQYF. In DNA, the CDR3 is TGTGCCAGCAGCTTACAGGGGGCGGGTACCCAAGAGACCCAGTACTTC.

This clone appeared a single time. CDR3 DNA sequence: TGCGCCAGCAGCTCCCTTGAGGGGGCCTCTGGGGCCAACGTCCTGACTTTC. This translates into CASSSLEGASGANVLTF. V usage is TRBV5-1 and J usage is TRBJ2-6; 7 bases are shared with TRBD1. This CDR3 comprises 17 residues. Germline V lookup: CDR1 SGHRS, CDR2 YFSETQ. The J segment lost 0 bases and the V segment lost 3 bases, leaving 6 bases of the junction unmatched.